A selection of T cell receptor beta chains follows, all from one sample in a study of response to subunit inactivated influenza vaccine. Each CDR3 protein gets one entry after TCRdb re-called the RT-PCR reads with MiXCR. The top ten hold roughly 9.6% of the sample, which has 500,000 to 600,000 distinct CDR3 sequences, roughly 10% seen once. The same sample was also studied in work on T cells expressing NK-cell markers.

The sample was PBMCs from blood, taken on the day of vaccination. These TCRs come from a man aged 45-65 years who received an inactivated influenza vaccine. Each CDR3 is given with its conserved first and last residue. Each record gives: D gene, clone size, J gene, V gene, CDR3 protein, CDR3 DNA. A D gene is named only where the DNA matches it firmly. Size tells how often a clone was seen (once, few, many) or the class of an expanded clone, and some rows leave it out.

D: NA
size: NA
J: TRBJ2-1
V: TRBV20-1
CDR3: CSASPTGGISYNEQFF
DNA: TGCAGTGCTAGTCCCACCGGAGGGATAAGCTACAATGAGCAGTTCTTC

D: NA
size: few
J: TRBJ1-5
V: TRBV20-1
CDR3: CSARRGPDQPQHF
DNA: TGCAGTGCTAGGCGGGGGCCGGATCAGCCCCAGCATTTT

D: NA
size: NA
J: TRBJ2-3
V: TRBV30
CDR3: CAWSVLGTDTQYF
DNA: TGTGCCTGGAGTGTACTGGGCACAGATACGCAGTATTTT

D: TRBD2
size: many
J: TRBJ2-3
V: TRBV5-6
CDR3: CASSRKLAGGETQYF
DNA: TGTGCCAGCAGCCGCAAACTAGCGGGGGGTGAGACGCAGTATTTT

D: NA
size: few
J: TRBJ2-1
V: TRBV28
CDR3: CASSPTKVWNEQFF
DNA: TGTGCCAGCAGCCCTACTAAGGTGTGGAATGAGCAGTTCTTC

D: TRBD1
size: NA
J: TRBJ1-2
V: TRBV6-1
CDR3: CASSEALGQDLYGYTF
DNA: TGTGCCAGCAGTGAAGCGTTGGGACAGGACCTCTATGGCTACACCTTC

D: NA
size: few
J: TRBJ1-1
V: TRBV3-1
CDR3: CASSHTGGSTEAFF
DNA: TGTGCCAGCAGCCATACGGGGGGATCCACTGAAGCTTTCTTT

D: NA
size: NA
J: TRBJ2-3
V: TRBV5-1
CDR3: CASSLDPGFTDTQYF
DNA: TGCGCCAGCAGCTTAGATCCAGGCTTCACAGATACGCAGTATTTT

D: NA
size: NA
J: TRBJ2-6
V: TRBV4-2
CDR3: CASSQSFRNSGANVLTF
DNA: TGTGCCAGCAGCCAGAGCTTTAGGAACTCTGGGGCTAACGTCCTGACTTTC

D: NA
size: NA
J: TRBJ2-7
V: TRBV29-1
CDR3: CSVSQGTIYEQYF
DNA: TGCAGCGTTAGCCAGGGGACAATCTACGAGCAGTACTTC

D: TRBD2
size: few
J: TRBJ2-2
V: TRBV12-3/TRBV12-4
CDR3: CASSLAGGNTVELFF
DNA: TGTGCCAGCAGTTTAGCGGGGGGGAACACCGTGGAGCTGTTTTTT

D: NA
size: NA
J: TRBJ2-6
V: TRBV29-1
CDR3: CSPPAAARYGANVLTF
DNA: TGCAGCCCACCGGCCGCTGCCCGGTACGGGGCCAACGTCCTGACTTTC

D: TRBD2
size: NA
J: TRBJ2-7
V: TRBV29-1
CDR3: CSAWTSGNPNEQYF
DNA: TGCAGCGCCTGGACTAGCGGGAATCCAAACGAGCAGTACTTC

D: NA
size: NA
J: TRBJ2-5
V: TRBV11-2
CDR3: CASSRKRLQETQYF
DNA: TGTGCCAGCAGCCGGAAGCGGCTCCAAGAGACCCAGTACTTC

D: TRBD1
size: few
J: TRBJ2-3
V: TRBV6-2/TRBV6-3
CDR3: CASSYWDRVTDTQYF
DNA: TGTGCCAGCAGTTACTGGGACAGGGTCACAGATACGCAGTATTTT

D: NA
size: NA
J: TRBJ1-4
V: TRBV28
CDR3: CASHRVPNEKLFF
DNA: TGTGCCAGCCACAGGGTGCCTAATGAAAAACTGTTTTTT

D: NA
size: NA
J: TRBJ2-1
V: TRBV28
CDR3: CASRTWPPGVYNEQFF
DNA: TGTGCCAGCAGAACGTGGCCTCCCGGGGTATACAATGAGCAGTTCTTC

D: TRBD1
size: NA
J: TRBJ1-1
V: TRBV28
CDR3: CASSYPQGRGTEAFF
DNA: TGTGCCAGCAGTTATCCACAGGGGAGGGGCACTGAAGCTTTCTTT

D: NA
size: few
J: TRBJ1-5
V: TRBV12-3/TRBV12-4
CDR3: CASSFDTAHQPQHF
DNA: TGTGCCAGCAGTTTTGATACTGCCCATCAGCCCCAGCATTTT

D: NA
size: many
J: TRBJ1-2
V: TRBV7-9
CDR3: CASSSDGQLYGYTF
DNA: TGTGCCAGCAGCTCTGACGGACAGCTCTATGGCTACACCTTC

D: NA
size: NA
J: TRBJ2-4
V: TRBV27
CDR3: CASSPTGYVGNIQYF
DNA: TGTGCCAGCAGTCCCACCGGATACGTAGGGAACATTCAGTACTTC

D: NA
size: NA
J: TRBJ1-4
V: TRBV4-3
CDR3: CASSQSHREATNEKLFF
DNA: TGCGCCAGCAGCCAATCCCACAGGGAGGCAACTAATGAAAAACTGTTTTTT

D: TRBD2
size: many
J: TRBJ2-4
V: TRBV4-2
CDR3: CASSQTLAGVRNIQYF
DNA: TGTGCCAGCAGCCAGACTTTAGCGGGAGTACGCAACATTCAGTACTTC

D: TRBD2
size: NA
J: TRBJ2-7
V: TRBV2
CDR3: CASRKPGLAVLYEQYF
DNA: TGTGCCAGCAGAAAACCGGGACTAGCGGTACTCTACGAGCAGTACTTC

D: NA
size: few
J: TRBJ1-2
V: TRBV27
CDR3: CASRDSYGYTF
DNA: TGTGCCAGCAGGGACAGCTATGGCTACACCTTC

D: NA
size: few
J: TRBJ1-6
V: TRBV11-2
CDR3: CASSPRDRYSPLHF
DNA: TGTGCCAGCAGCCCGCGGGACCGATATTCACCCCTCCACTTT

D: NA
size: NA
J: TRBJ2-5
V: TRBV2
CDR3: CASSRVGAGTQETQYF
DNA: TGTGCCAGCAGCCGTGTTGGTGCGGGGACCCAAGAGACCCAGTACTTC

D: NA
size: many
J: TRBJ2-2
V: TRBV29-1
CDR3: CSVGAKGWGTGELFF
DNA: TGCAGCGTTGGAGCCAAGGGTTGGGGCACCGGGGAGCTGTTTTTT

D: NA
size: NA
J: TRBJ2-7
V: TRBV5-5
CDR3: CTSSLELLKIYEQYF
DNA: TGTACCAGCAGCTTGGAACTACTGAAGATATACGAGCAGTACTTC

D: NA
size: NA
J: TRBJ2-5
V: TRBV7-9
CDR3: CASSSRFETQYF
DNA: TGTGCCAGCAGCTCCCGTTTTGAGACCCAGTACTTC

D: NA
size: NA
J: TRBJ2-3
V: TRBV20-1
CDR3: CSAPGTSTDTQYF
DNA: TGCAGTGCCCCGGGAACTAGCACAGATACGCAGTATTTT

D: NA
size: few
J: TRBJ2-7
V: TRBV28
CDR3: CASRDRTDGGEQYF
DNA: TGTGCCAGCAGGGACCGGACAGACGGAGGCGAGCAGTACTTC

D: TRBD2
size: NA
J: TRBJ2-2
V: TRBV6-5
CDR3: CASTWTSGLHRELFF
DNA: TGTGCCAGCACTTGGACTAGCGGACTCCACCGGGAGCTGTTTTTT

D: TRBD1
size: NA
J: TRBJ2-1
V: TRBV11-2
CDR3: CASSLVRTGGSRAIWNEQFF
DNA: TGTGCCAGCAGCTTAGTTAGGACAGGGGGCTCAAGGGCGATTTGGAATGAGCAGTTCTTC

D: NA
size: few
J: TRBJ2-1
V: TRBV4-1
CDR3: CASSQVWRNEQFF
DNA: TGCGCCAGCAGCCAAGTTTGGCGAAATGAGCAGTTCTTC

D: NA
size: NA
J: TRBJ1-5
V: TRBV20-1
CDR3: CSAQTANQPQHF
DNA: TGCAGTGCCCAGACAGCCAATCAGCCCCAGCATTTT

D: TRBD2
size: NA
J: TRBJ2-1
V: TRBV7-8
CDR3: CASSWTSGRNNEQFF
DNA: TGTGCCAGCAGCTGGACTAGCGGGAGGAACAATGAGCAGTTCTTC

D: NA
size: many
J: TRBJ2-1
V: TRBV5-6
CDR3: CASSLWRGDTYNEQFF
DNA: TGTGCCAGCAGCTTGTGGCGGGGAGACACTTACAATGAGCAGTTCTTC

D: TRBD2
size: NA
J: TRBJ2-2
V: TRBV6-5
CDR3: CASSSRLAAAGELFF
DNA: TGTGCCAGCAGCTCCCGACTAGCTGCCGCCGGGGAGCTGTTTTTT

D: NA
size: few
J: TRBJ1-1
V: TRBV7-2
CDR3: CASSPLMAAFF
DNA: TGTGCCAGCAGCCCGTTGATGGCAGCTTTCTTT